The 4 T cell receptor beta chains presented below share a single source sample, sequenced in a study of cytomegalovirus exposure and HLA in healthy donors. 13 Jbeta primers and 60 Vbeta primers were used for the PCR. Here immunoSEQ multiplex PCR was the method, and the copy in TCRdb shows in-frame clones only, minus some. The sample has about 160,000 clones; roughly 79% are singletons. What was sequenced was PBMCs. These receptors all stem from a woman between 50 and 59 years old in good health and CMV-seronegative.

The J gene is TRBJ2-2, the V gene TRBV27, with 8 positions matching TRBD1. The CDR3 is made up of 17 amino acids. The germline V gene encodes CDR1 MNHEY and CDR2 SMNVEV (reference sequence). Unmatched junction bases numbered 9, after V lost 5 bases and J lost 1 base. CDR3 DNA: TGTGCCAGCAGTCCCCTCGCCGGGACAGGGAACACCGGGGAGCTGTTTTTT. Protein product: CASSPLAGTGNTGELFF.

Only a few counts were recorded for this clone. The chain joins TRBV9 to TRBJ2-3; TRBD1 aligns across 8 bases. With 2 bases clipped from V and 1 base from J, the junction kept 3 bases outside the gene matches. The germline gives CDR1 SGDLS, CDR2 YYNGEE. The length of the CDR3 is 15 residues. This chain's CDR3 is CASSVRGRGTDTQYF. CDR3 DNA sequence: TGTGCCAGCAGCGTCAGGGGGCGAGGCACAGATACGCAGTATTTT.

The table lists this clone with a count of one. CDR3 sequence reads: CASSSGLAGYNEQFF. Written as DNA, the CDR3 is TGTGCCAGCAGCTCCGGACTAGCGGGTTACAATGAGCAGTTCTTC. The genes are TRBV7-3 and TRBJ2-1; 11 bases align to TRBD2. Trimming removed 4 bases from V and 4 bases from J; junction bases left unmatched: 3. The length of the CDR3 is 15 residues. Germline CDR1 is SGHTA and CDR2 is FQGTGA.

The chain carries TRBV19 and TRBJ1-2, with D possibly being TRBD1 (6 bases). Between the trimmed V and J ends, which lost 5 bases and 4 bases, there was a span of 11 bases. From germline, CDR1 is LNHDA and CDR2 SQIVND (reference sequence). This CDR3 has 13 residues. The CDR3 sequence: CASSSTGFYGYTF. CDR3 coding DNA: TGTGCCAGTAGTTCGACAGGTTTCTATGGCTACACCTTC.